The 9 T cell receptor beta chains below all came from one sample that was sequenced in a study of T cell repertoires in cytomegalovirus infection. One entry per CDR3 protein, called by TCRdb with MiXCR from the reads. Here the sample spans 450,000 to 600,000 distinct CDR3 sequences, 11% being singletons. Sequencing was performed on PBMCs. The receptors here all came from a human donor in good health (CMV status not recorded). Some clones in this sample may be carry-over from other donors' samples.

At least ten counts were recorded for this clonotype. The J gene is TRBJ2-7, the V gene TRBV28, with 8 nucleotides matching TRBD1. Per the germline V gene, CDR1 is MDHEN and CDR2 is SYDVKM. The CDR3 has 14 amino acids. Trimming removed 6 bases from V and 2 bases from J; junction bases left unmatched: 6. The CDR3 coding sequence is TGTGCCAGCAGACCAGGGGGCAGAGCCTACGAGCAGTACTTC. Protein sequence: CASRPGGRAYEQYF.

This clonotype was seen many times. This sequence joins TRBV3-1 and TRBJ2-7; D uncertain. V was clipped by 4 bases and J by 7 bases, with 11 bases between them. The CDR3 runs 12 residues. CDR1 and CDR2 (germline): LGHDT, YNNKEL (reference sequence). The DNA for the CDR3 is TGTGCCAGCAGCCCCGAAGGCAGGGAGCAGTACTTC. Translation gives CASSPEGREQYF.

This rearrangement joins TRBV29-1 to TRBJ1-5, with unresolved D. V was shortened by 6 bases and J by 1 base, with 16 bases between the two germline ends. Germline loops: CDR1 SQVTM, CDR2 ANQGSEA. CDR3 length: 15 residues. CDR3: CSVATAGGSNQPQHF. In DNA, the CDR3 is TGCAGCGTGGCCACAGCGGGTGGGAGCAATCAGCCCCAGCATTTT.

This clonotype turned up a few times. V is TRBV2 and J is TRBJ1-2; 12 positions match TRBD1. V dropped 4 bases and J dropped 6; count of bases not matched to a gene: 3. Germline assignment: CDR1 SNHLY and CDR2 FYNNEI. This CDR3 region has 14 residues. The CDR3 DNA reads TGTGCCAGCAGTGGCCGGGACAGGGGGCATGGCTACACCTTC. This translates into CASSGRDRGHGYTF.

This clonotype has a count of ten or more. This chain connects TRBV28 to TRBJ1-5; D is unresolved. Germline CDR1 reads MDHEN; CDR2 reads SYDVKM. Trimming took 4 bases from V and 7 from J, leaving 5 bases between them. The CDR3 runs to 11 residues. The CDR3 DNA sequence: TGTGCCAGCAGTTCAAAACAGCCCCAGCATTTT. Translating it yields CASSSKQPQHF.

Note on this clonotype: Being one base from a much bigger clone, this may be a read error. The rearrangement joins TRBV28 to TRBJ2-4; 7 bases line up with TRBD1. The V gene's germline CDR1 is MDHEN and CDR2 SYDVKM. This CDR3 is 13 amino acids long. V was pared by 7 bases and J by 7 bases, with 7 bases of the junction left unmatched. Here the CDR3 DNA reads TGTGCCAGCACTACAGGGGAAAGGAACATTCAGTACTTC. As protein: CASTTGERNIQYF.

Worth noting for this clonotype: This may arise from a read error, as a much more abundant clone is one base away. Here the CDR3 omits its conserved ending phenylalanine or tryptophan, so a read error is the likely source. The rearrangement links TRBV5-4 to TRBJ1-1; D gene unclear. V was pared by 0 bases and J by 0 bases, with 9 bases between. Germline values: CDR1 SGHNT, CDR2 YYREEE (reference sequence). The CDR3 length is 15 residues. The CDR3 region has the DNA TGTGCCAGCAGCTTGGGGCCAGGCATGAACACTGAAGCTTTCTTA. This encodes CASSLGPGMNTEAFL.

This clonotype turned up a few times. The genes are TRBV2 and TRBJ2-1; D tentatively fits TRBD1 or TRBD2 (5 bases each). CDR1 is SNHLY, CDR2 FYNNEI, per germline. V was cut by 1 base and J by 4 bases, with 11 bases left in between. The CDR3 has 15 amino acids. The CDR3 sequence is CASSEDRGGYNEQFF. CDR3 DNA sequence: TGTGCCAGCAGTGAAGATCGGGGCGGGTACAATGAGCAGTTCTTC.

The sample holds many counts of this clonotype. The chain has TRBV20-1 and TRBJ2-5, with 11 bases fitting TRBD2. Per germline, CDR1 DFQATT and CDR2 SNEGSKA (reference sequence). The V gene end was trimmed by 0 bases and the J gene end by 5 bases; junction bases not matched to a gene: 8. This CDR3 region has 16 residues. CDR3 sequence reads: CSARDSTSGSAETQYF. The DNA for the CDR3 is TGCAGTGCTAGAGATTCAACTAGCGGGAGTGCCGAGACCCAGTACTTC.